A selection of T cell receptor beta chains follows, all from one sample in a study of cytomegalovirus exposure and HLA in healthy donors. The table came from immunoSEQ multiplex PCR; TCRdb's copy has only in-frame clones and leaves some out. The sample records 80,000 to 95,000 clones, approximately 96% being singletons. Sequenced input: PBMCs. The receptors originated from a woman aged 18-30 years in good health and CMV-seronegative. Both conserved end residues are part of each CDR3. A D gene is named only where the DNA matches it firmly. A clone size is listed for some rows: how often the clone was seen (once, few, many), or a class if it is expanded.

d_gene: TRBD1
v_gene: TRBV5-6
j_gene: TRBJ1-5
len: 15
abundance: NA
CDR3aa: CASSLGQGRSQPQHF
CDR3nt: TGTGCCAGCAGCTTGGGACAGGGAAGAAGTCAGCCCCAGCATTTT

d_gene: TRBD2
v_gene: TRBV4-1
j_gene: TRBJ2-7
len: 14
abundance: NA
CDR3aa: CASSQDSLAGAQYF
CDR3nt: TGCGCCAGCAGCCAAGATTCGCTAGCGGGCGCGCAGTACTTC

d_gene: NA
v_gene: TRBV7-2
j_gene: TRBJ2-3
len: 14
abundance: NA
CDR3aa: CASSPRRSTDTQYF
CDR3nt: TGTGCCAGCAGCCCGCGGCGGAGCACAGATACGCAGTATTTT

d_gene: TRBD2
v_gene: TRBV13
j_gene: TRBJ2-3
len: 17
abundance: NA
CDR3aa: CASSTRTSGRSPDTQYF
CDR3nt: TGTGCCAGCAGCACGAGGACTAGCGGGAGGTCGCCAGATACGCAGTATTTT

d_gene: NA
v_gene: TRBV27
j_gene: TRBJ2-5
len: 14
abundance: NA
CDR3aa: CASSLGGAVETQYF
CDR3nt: TGTGCCAGCAGTTTAGGAGGGGCGGTGGAGACCCAGTACTTC

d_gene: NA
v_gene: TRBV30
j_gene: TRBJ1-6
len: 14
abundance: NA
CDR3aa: CAWSRGRYNSPLHF
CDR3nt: TGTGCCTGGAGTCGGGGGAGATATAATTCACCCCTCCACTTT

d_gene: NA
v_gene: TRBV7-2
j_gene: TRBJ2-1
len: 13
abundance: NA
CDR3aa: CASSYDSYNEQFF
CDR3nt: TGTGCCAGCAGCTACGACAGCTACAATGAGCAGTTCTTC

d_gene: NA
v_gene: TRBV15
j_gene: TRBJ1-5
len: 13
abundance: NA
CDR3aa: CATSPEISQPQHF
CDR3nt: TGTGCCACCAGCCCGGAGATTTCCCAGCCCCAGCATTTT

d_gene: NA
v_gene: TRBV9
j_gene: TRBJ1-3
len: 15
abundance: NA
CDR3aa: CASSQTGVSGNTIYF
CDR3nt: TGTGCCAGCAGCCAGACGGGGGTCTCTGGAAACACCATATATTTT

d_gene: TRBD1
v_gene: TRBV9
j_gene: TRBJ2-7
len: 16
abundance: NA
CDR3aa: CASSVGQGAVGYEQYF
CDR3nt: TGTGCCAGCAGCGTAGGACAGGGTGCGGTCGGGTACGAGCAGTACTTC

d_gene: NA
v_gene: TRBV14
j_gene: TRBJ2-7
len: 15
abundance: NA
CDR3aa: CASSYDGAIIYEQYF
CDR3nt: TGTGCCAGCAGCTATGACGGAGCCATTATCTACGAGCAGTACTTC

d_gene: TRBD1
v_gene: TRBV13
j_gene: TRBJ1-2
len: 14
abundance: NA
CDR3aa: CASSSGQGGYGYTF
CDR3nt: TGTGCCAGCAGCTCCGGACAGGGTGGGTATGGCTACACCTTC

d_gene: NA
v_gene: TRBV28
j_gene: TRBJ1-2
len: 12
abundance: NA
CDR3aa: CASSRTVDGYTF
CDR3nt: TGTGCCAGCAGCCGGACAGTTGATGGCTACACCTTC

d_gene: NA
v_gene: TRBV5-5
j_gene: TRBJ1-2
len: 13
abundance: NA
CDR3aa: CASSPGQTYGYTF
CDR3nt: TGTGCCAGCAGCCCAGGACAGACCTATGGCTACACCTTC

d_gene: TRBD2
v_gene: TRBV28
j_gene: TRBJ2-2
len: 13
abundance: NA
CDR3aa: CASRAREVGELFF
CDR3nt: TGTGCCAGCAGAGCCCGGGAGGTGGGGGAGCTGTTTTTT

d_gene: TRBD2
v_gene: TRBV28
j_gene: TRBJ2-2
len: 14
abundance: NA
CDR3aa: CASSPGTSPGELFF
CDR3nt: TGTGCCAGCAGTCCCGGGACTAGCCCCGGGGAGCTGTTTTTT

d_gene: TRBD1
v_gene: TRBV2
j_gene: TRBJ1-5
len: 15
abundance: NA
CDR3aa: CASSKQGDSNQPQHF
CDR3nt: TGTGCCAGCAGTAAACAGGGGGATAGCAATCAGCCCCAGCATTTT

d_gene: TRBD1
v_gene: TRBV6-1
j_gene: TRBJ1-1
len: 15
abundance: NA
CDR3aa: CASSIRTGPNTEAFF
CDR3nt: TGTGCCAGCAGTATACGGACAGGGCCAAACACTGAAGCTTTCTTT

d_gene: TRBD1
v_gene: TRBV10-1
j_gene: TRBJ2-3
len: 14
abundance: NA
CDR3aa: CASVTGTGRDTQYF
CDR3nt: TGCGCCAGCGTAACCGGGACAGGGAGGGATACGCAGTATTTT

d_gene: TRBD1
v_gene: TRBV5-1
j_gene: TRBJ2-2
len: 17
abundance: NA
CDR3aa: CASSLPGQGMNTGELFF
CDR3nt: TGCGCCAGCAGCTTGCCAGGACAGGGGATGAACACCGGGGAGCTGTTTTTT

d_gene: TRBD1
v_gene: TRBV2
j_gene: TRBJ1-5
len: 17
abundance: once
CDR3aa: CASSLWTGRGGGQPQHF
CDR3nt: TGTGCCAGCAGTCTCTGGACAGGGCGGGGAGGCGGTCAGCCCCAGCATTTT

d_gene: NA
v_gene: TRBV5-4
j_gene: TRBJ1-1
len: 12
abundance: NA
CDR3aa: CASSFDSLEAFF
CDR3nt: TGTGCCAGCAGCTTTGACAGCCTTGAAGCTTTCTTT

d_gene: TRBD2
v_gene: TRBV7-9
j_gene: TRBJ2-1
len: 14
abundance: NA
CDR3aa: CASFRTSEHNEQFF
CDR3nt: TGTGCCAGCTTTCGTACTAGCGAGCACAATGAGCAGTTCTTC

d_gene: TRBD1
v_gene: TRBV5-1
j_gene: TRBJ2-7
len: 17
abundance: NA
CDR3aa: CASSLERTGGGRDEQYF
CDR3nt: TGCGCCAGCAGCTTGGAGAGGACAGGGGGAGGACGGGACGAGCAGTACTTC

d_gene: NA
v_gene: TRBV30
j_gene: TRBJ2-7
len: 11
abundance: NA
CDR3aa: CAWANRAEQYF
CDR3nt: TGTGCCTGGGCCAACAGGGCCGAGCAGTACTTC

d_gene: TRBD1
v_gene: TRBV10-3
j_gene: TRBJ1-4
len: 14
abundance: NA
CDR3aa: CAISEGQGNEKLFF
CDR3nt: TGTGCCATCAGTGAGGGACAGGGTAATGAAAAACTGTTTTTT

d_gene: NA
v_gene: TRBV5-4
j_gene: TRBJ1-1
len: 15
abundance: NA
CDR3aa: CASSRKTTDSPEAFF
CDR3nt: TGTGCCAGCAGCAGAAAGACGACGGACAGTCCTGAAGCTTTCTTT

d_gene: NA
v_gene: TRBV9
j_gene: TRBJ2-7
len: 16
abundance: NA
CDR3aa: CASSARPGVVSGEQYF
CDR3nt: TGTGCCAGCAGCGCCCGGCCCGGGGTGGTATCGGGGGAGCAGTACTTC

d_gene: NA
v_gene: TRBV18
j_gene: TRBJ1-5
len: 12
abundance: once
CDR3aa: CASSPPNQPQHF
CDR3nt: TGTGCCAGCTCACCCCCTAATCAGCCCCAGCATTTT

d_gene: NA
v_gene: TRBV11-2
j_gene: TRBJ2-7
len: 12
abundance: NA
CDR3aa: CASSLDVYEQYF
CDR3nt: TGTGCCAGCAGCTTAGACGTCTACGAGCAGTACTTC

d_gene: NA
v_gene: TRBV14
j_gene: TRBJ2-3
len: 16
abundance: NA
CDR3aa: CASSQVGLAGADTQYF
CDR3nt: TGTGCCAGCAGCCAAGTTGGGCTAGCAGGGGCAGATACGCAGTATTTT

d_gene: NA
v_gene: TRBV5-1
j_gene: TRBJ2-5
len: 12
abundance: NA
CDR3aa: CASSPPGETQYF
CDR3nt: TGCGCCAGCAGCCCTCCGGGGGAGACCCAGTACTTC

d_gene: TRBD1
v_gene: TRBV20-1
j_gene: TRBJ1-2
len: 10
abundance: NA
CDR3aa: CSALDRDYTF
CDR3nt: TGCAGTGCTCTAGACAGGGACTACACCTTC

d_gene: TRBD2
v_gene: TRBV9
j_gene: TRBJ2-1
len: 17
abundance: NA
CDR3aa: CASSVALLAGGLNEQFF
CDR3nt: TGTGCCAGCAGCGTGGCCCTTCTAGCGGGAGGTCTCAATGAGCAGTTCTTC

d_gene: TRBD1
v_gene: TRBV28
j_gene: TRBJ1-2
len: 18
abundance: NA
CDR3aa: CASDRPGTDNPANYGYTF
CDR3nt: TGTGCCAGTGACCGACCGGGGACAGATAATCCAGCTAACTATGGCTACACCTTC

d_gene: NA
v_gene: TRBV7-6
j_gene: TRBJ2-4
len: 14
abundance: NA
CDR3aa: CASSLDPAKNIQYF
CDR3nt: TGTGCCAGCAGCTTAGATCCGGCCAAAAACATTCAGTACTTC

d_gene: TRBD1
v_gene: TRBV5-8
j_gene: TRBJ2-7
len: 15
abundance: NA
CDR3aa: CASSPRDRGDDEQYF
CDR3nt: TGTGCCAGCAGCCCCCGGGACAGGGGGGACGACGAGCAGTACTTC

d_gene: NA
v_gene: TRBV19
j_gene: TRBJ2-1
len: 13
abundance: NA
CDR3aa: CASSQDTYNEQFF
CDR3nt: TGTGCCAGTAGTCAAGACACCTACAATGAGCAGTTCTTC

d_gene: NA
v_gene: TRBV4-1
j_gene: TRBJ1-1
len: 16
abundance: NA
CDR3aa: CASSRPDTARNTEAFF
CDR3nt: TGCGCCAGCAGCCGACCGGACACAGCCCGCAACACTGAAGCTTTCTTT

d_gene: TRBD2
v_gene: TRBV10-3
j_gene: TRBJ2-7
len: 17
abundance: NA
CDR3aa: CAISLHGGTSGSYEQYF
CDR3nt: TGTGCCATCAGCTTACATGGCGGGACTAGCGGTTCCTACGAGCAGTACTTC

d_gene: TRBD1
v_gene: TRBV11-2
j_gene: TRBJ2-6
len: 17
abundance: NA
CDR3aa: CASSSPGQSSGANVLTF
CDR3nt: TGTGCCAGCAGCTCTCCGGGACAGTCTTCTGGGGCCAACGTCCTGACTTTC

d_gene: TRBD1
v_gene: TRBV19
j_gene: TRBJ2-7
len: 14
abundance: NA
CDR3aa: CASQLQGSDYEQYF
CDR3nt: TGTGCCAGTCAATTACAGGGGTCCGACTACGAGCAGTACTTC

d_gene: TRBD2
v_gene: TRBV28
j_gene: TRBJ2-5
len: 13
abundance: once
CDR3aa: CASIPRGGETQYF
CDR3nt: TGTGCCAGCATCCCCCGGGGGGGAGAGACCCAGTACTTC

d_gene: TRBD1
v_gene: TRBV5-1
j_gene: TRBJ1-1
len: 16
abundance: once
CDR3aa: CASSQTRQGAHTEAFF
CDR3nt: TGCGCCAGCAGCCAGACCCGACAGGGGGCGCATACTGAAGCTTTCTTT

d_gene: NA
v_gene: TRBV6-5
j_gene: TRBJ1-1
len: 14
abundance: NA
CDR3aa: CASSYSGLQLKAFF
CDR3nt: TGTGCCAGCAGTTACTCGGGACTCCAATTAAAAGCTTTCTTT

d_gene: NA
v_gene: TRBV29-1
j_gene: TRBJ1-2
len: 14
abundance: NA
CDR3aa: CSGTGEAEPYGYTF
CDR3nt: TGCAGCGGTACCGGGGAGGCCGAACCTTATGGCTACACCTTC

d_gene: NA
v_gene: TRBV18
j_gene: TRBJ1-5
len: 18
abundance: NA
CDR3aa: CASSRESGQSNSNQPQHF
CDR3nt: TGTGCCAGCTCACGCGAGAGCGGTCAATCCAATAGCAATCAGCCCCAGCATTTT

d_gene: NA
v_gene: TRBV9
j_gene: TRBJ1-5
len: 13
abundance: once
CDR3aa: CASSVEPGEPQHF
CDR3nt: TGTGCCAGCAGCGTAGAACCGGGTGAGCCCCAGCATTTT

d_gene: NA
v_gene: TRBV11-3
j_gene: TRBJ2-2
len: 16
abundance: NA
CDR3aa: CASSPRRGMVTGELFF
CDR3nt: TGTGCCAGCAGTCCAAGGAGGGGAATGGTGACCGGGGAGCTGTTTTTT

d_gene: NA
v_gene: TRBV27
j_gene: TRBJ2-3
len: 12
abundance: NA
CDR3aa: CASSLFGDTQYF
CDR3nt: TGTGCCAGCAGTTTATTCGGAGATACGCAGTATTTT

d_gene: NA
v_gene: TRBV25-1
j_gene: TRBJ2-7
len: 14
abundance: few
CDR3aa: CASSVSLLGGEQYF
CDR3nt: TGTGCCAGCAGTGTCAGCCTCCTTGGCGGGGAGCAGTACTTC

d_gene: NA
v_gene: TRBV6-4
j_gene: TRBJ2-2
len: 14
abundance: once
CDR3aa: CASSPSREYGELFF
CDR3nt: TGTGCCAGCAGTCCCAGCCGGGAGTACGGGGAGCTGTTTTTT

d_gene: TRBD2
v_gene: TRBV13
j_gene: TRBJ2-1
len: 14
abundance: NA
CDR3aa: CASLTSGRDNEQFF
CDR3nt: TGTGCCAGCTTGACTAGCGGGAGGGACAATGAGCAGTTCTTC

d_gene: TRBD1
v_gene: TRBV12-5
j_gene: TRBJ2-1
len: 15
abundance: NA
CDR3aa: CASGNGTGRYNEQFF
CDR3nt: TGTGCTAGTGGCAATGGGACAGGGAGGTACAATGAGCAGTTCTTC

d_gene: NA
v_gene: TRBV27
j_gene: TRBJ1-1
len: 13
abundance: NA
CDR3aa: CASSFRTNTEAFF
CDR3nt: TGTGCCAGCAGTTTCAGAACGAACACTGAAGCTTTCTTT